These 24 T cell receptor beta chains originate from one sample sequenced in a study of control samples from healthy donors and cancer patients. Data came from immunoSEQ multiplex PCR; TCRdb stores just in-frame clones and leaves some out. The repertoire holds about 140,000 clones, with 80% to 95% as singletons. The sample consisted of blood. These receptors were obtained from a man aged 25 to 45 in good health.

The DNA for the CDR3 is TGTGCCAGCAGTTTATCAACTAATGAAAAACTGTTTTTT. It codes for CASSLSTNEKLFF. This chain links TRBV28 with TRBJ1-4; no reliable D call. This CDR3 is built from 13 residues. The V and J ends lost 1 base and 0 bases respectively, with 0 bases between them. Germline assignment: CDR1 MDHEN and CDR2 SYDVKM.

The chain combines TRBV15 with TRBJ1-1; TRBD1 agrees at 10 bases. CDR1 and CDR2 (germline): LNHNV, YYDKDF (reference sequence). The CDR3 has 15 amino acids. The junction had 7 bases not matched to a gene; V was cut back by 2 bases and J by 7 bases. The CDR3 nucleotides are TGTGCCACCAGCAGAAGAGACAGGGGGCTGAGTGAAGCTTTCTTT. Protein: CATSRRDRGLSEAFF.

The V and J genes are TRBV19 and TRBJ2-3; perhaps TRBD1 as D (6 bases). V was cut by 5 bases and J by 4 bases, with 10 bases left in between. CDR1 and CDR2 from the germline V gene are LNHDA and SQIVND (reference sequence). The CDR3 totals 13 residues. The CDR3 region has the DNA TGTGCCAGTAGTCCGGGACATCCAGATACGCAGTATTTT. This gives the protein CASSPGHPDTQYF.

This clone has a single count. The rearrangement links TRBV11-3 to TRBJ1-1; D is perhaps TRBD1 (6 bases). The CDR3 length is 15 residues. Per the germline V gene, CDR1 is SGHNT and CDR2 is YENEEA. The germline V and J ends were trimmed by 0 bases and 8 bases, with 16 bases remaining between them. The CDR3 sequence is CASSLDRGQLKEAFF. In DNA form, the CDR3 reads TGTGCCAGCAGCTTAGATCGCGGACAGCTAAAAGAAGCTTTCTTT.

V is TRBV2 and J is TRBJ2-3; D may be TRBD1 (6 bases). The CDR3 sequence is 15 residues long. Germline V gene lookup returns CDR1 SNHLY and CDR2 FYNNEI. V lost 5 bases to trimming and J lost 0 bases, with 12 bases between them. CDR3 protein: CASSPTRGSTDTQYF. Written as DNA, the CDR3 is TGTGCCAGCAGTCCCACGAGGGGGAGCACAGATACGCAGTATTTT. Supplemented by reference TRBV2 and TRBJ2-3, the full variable domain reads EPEVTQTPSHQVTQMGQEVILRCVPISNHLYFYWYRQILGQKVEFLVSFYNNEISEKSEIFDDQFSVERPDGSNFTLKIRSTKLEDSAMYFCASSPTRGSTDTQYFGPGTRLTVL.

V is TRBV20-1 and J is TRBJ1-4; 8 nucleotides agree with TRBD1. CDR3 length equals 15 residues. J lost 8 bases, V lost 3 bases, and 11 bases had no gene match. Germline loops: CDR1 DFQATT, CDR2 SNEGSKA (reference sequence). CDR3 nucleotides: TGCAGTGCTAGTAGGACAGGGTTCATAGGAGAAAAACTGTTTTTT. Translation: CSASRTGFIGEKLFF.

The chain uses TRBV6-5 and TRBJ2-1, with D maybe TRBD1 (5 bases). Germline V CDR1 and CDR2: MNHEY, SVGAGI. With 8 bases removed from V and 5 bases from J, the gap between germline ends came to 19 bases. This CDR3 has 15 amino acids. CDR3 amino acids: CASSIKGWGDNEQFF. In DNA form, the CDR3 reads TGTGCCAGCTCCATAAAGGGGTGGGGTGACAATGAGCAGTTCTTC.

The chain recombines TRBV30 with TRBJ2-7, with D unresolved. V lost 3 bases and J lost 0, with 9 bases in between. Germline CDR1 and CDR2: GTSNPN and SVGIG (reference sequence). The CDR3 extends over 13 amino acids. CDR3 sequence reads: CAWRLTGSYEQYF. CDR3 DNA: TGTGCCTGGAGGTTAACGGGCTCCTACGAGCAGTACTTC.

A single count supports this clone. J is TRBJ1-2 and V is TRBV28; the match to TRBD1 covers 7 bases. The CDR3 runs 13 residues. V lost 4 bases to trimming and J lost 5 bases; unmatched junction nucleotides: 4. Germline lookup yields CDR1 MDHEN and CDR2 SYDVKM. The CDR3 reads CASSSRGFYGYTF. As DNA, the CDR3 is TGTGCCAGCAGTTCCAGGGGGTTTTATGGCTACACCTTC.

The chain is built from TRBV30 and TRBJ1-2; D call uncertain. The germline gives CDR1 GTSNPN, CDR2 SVGIG (reference sequence). CDR3 size: 12 residues. The V end lost 3 bases, the J end lost 4 bases, and 9 bases lay between the germline ends. The CDR3 nucleotides read TGTGCCTGGAGGGTGGATTTCTATGGCTACACCTTC. Protein product: CAWRVDFYGYTF.

This clone was recorded many times. V gene TRBV13 combines with J gene TRBJ2-1, with 12 bases lining up with TRBD1. Germline CDR1 PRHDT, CDR2 FYEKMQ (reference sequence). CDR3 length equals 17 residues. Unmatched junction bases numbered 11, after V lost 3 bases and J lost 8 bases. The CDR3 bases are TGTGCCAGCAGCTTCCCGACTGGGGGACAGGGGGCCGATGAGCAGTTCTTC. It is translated as CASSFPTGGQGADEQFF. The full variable domain, with the rest looked up from reference TRBV13 and TRBJ2-1, is AAGVIQSPRHLIKEKRETATLKCYPIPRHDTVYWYQQGPGQDPQFLISFYEKMQSDKGSIPDRFSAQQFSDYHSELNMSSLELGDSALYFCASSFPTGGQGADEQFFGPGTRLTVL.

The gene calls are TRBV2 and TRBJ2-3; possibly TRBD2 for D (6 bases). The CDR3 is 15 amino acids. Germline V lookup: CDR1 SNHLY, CDR2 FYNNEI. V was pared by 7 bases and J by 1 base, with 15 bases between. CDR3 region: CASKHPGVGTDTQYF. For the CDR3, the DNA is TGTGCCAGCAAACACCCGGGGGTTGGCACAGATACGCAGTATTTT.

This clone has just one count. One junction end disagrees with the germline gene, perhaps due to a read error. The chain recombines TRBV5-4 with TRBJ2-1; D gene unclear. The V gene's germline CDR1 is SGHNT and CDR2 YYREEE (reference sequence). The CDR3 has 16 amino acids. The CDR3 region has the DNA TGTGCCAGCAGCTTGTCTCACACCCAAACCTATAATGAGCAGTTCTTC. As protein: CASSLSHTQTYNEQFF.

V usage is TRBV19 and J usage is TRBJ2-3, with D maybe TRBD1 (5 bases). V was clipped by 7 bases and J by 3 bases, with 11 bases between them. This CDR3 has 13 residues. The germline V gene encodes CDR1 LNHDA and CDR2 SQIVND (reference sequence). The DNA of the CDR3 is TGTGCCAGTACCCAAACAGGTACAGATACGCAGTATTTT. Protein product: CASTQTGTDTQYF.

The chain joins TRBV5-1 to TRBJ1-1; 8 bases align to TRBD1. This CDR3 has 17 residues. Unmatched junction bases numbered 13, after V lost 0 bases and J lost 6 bases. The V gene's germline CDR1 is SGHRS and CDR2 YFSETQ. The CDR3 DNA is TGCGCCAGCAGCTTGGCGGGACAGGTTTTTTCCGTCGCTGAAGCTTTCTTT. Protein sequence: CASSLAGQVFSVAEAFF.

This clone was seen a few times. The V call is TRBV12-3 or TRBV12-4, the J call TRBJ1-1, with no clear D. There are 12 residues in the CDR3. The ends were cut back, 1 base at V and 4 bases at J, with 4 bases in the middle. The CDR3 DNA sequence: TGTGCCAGCAGTTTAGATCTCACTGAAGCTTTCTTT. Encoded protein: CASSLDLTEAFF.

As DNA, the CDR3 is TGTGCCAGCAGTTACGCGGGCAGGGGAAAGGCCGGGGAGCTGTTTTTT. It is translated as CASSYAGRGKAGELFF. The chain employs TRBV6-5 and TRBJ2-2, with TRBD1 as a possible D gene (6 bases). CDR3 size: 16 residues. Trimming took off 2 bases at V and 6 bases at J, with 16 bases between the two ends. Per the germline V gene, CDR1 is MNHEY and CDR2 is SVGAGI.

The rearrangement uses TRBV11-3 and TRBJ2-7, with D possibly matching TRBD2 (5 bases). Germline-derived CDR1 and CDR2 are SGHNT and YENEEA. The CDR3 consists of 13 residues. Deletions cut 5 bases from V and 6 bases from J, with 14 bases between. CDR3 loop: CASSTEEGSEQYF. The CDR3 nucleotides read TGTGCCAGCAGCACAGAAGAGGGTAGCGAGCAGTACTTC.

This chain connects TRBV28 to TRBJ1-1; D not certain. CDR1 and CDR2 (germline): MDHEN, SYDVKM. V lost 4 bases and J lost 6, with 9 bases in between. The length of the CDR3 is 12 residues. The DNA of the CDR3 is TGTGCCAGCAGTTCGTTGGCGGCTGAAGCTTTCTTT. Translated, it gives CASSSLAAEAFF.

J is TRBJ1-6 and V is TRBV13, with a weak D call TRBD1 (5 bases). The CDR3 loop spans 15 amino acids. Trimming took off 3 bases at V and 5 bases at J, with 11 bases between the two ends. In germline, CDR1 is PRHDT, CDR2 FYEKMQ (reference sequence). CDR3 protein: CASSFLRGNNSPLHF. CDR3 in DNA: TGTGCCAGCAGCTTCTTGAGGGGCAATAATTCACCCCTCCACTTT.

The chain employs TRBV5-1 and TRBJ1-2; TRBD1 matches 7 bases. This CDR3 comprises 16 residues. Looked up from germline, CDR1 is SGHRS and CDR2 is YFSETQ. V dropped 0 bases and J dropped 4; count of bases not matched to a gene: 9. The CDR3 DNA sequence: TGCGCCAGCAGCTTGGAACAGGGGTCCACCAGCTATGGCTACACCTTC. Residues: CASSLEQGSTSYGYTF. The full variable domain, completed using reference TRBV5-1 and TRBJ1-2, is KAGVTQTPRYLIKTRGQQVTLSCSPISGHRSVSWYQQTPGQGLQFLFEYFSETQRNKGNFPGRFSGRQFSNSRSEMNVSTLELGDSALYLCASSLEQGSTSYGYTFGSGTRLTVV.

The V and J genes are TRBV7-8 and TRBJ1-2; D ambiguous. This CDR3 spans 11 amino acids. The V gene lost 8 bases and the J gene lost 0 bases, with 4 bases spanning the gap. In germline, CDR1 is SGHVS, CDR2 FQNEAQ. CDR3 DNA: TGTGCCAGCGGTTCTAACTATGGCTACACCTTC. This codes for CASGSNYGYTF.

The V gene is TRBV11-2, the J gene TRBJ2-5; D may be TRBD1 (6 bases). V lost 5 bases and J lost 5, with 27 bases in between. This CDR3 is built from 18 residues. The germline CDR1 and CDR2 sequences are SGHAT and FQNNGV. CDR3 region: CASSHPKQGAAGEETQYF. The CDR3 region has the DNA TGTGCCAGCAGCCACCCTAAACAGGGAGCGGCTGGCGAGGAGACCCAGTACTTC.

The gene calls are TRBV6-6 and TRBJ1-4, with 7 bases identical to TRBD1. Trimming at V came to 4 bases and at J to 6 bases, leaving 8 bases not matched to a gene. In germline, CDR1 is MNHNY, CDR2 SVGAGI (reference sequence). This CDR3 is 15 amino acids long. The CDR3 coding sequence is TGTGCCAGCAGTTGGACAGGACAGAAGGATGAAAAACTGTTTTTT. Translating it yields CASSWTGQKDEKLFF.